The T cell receptor (beta chain) described here comes from a study of PD-1 blockade in classical Hodgkin lymphoma. Study-level results: Relapsed/refractory patients reportedly had lower baseline diversity than newly diagnosed patients. The CD4+ diversity rise by C4D1 was clearest in complete responders.

Every patient experienced relapse after autologous stem cell transplantation, and brentuximab vedotin exposure varied. Responses achieved at best were complete response, partial response or progressive disease. This clone has more than one count but fewer than ten. The antigen remains unidentified. The CDR3 length is 15 residues. Trimming took 2 bases from V and 6 from J; bases not matched to a gene: 7. CDR1 and CDR2 from the germline V gene are SGHVS and FNYEAQ. Assay used: immunoSEQ multiplex PCR; TCRdb lists only in-frame clones, some missing. The data hold 21,000 or so clones, with just over 75% observed a single time.

The sample consisted of peripheral blood mononuclear cells (PBMCs), taken before the second cycle of nivolumab. The TCR comes from a human donor with classical Hodgkin lymphoma. The chain joins TRBV7-6 to TRBJ2-3, with 8 nucleotides matching TRBD2. The CDR3 spells CASSLNSGGADTQYF. The CDR3 DNA sequence: TGTGCCAGCAGCTTAAACAGCGGGGGAGCGGATACGCAGTATTTT.